This TCR beta chain comes out of a study of type 1 regulatory T cells. Across the study: An in vitro protocol generated T-allo10, a Tr1-enriched, alloantigen-specific CD4 T cell product.

TCRdb used MiXCR to reprocess the reads, holding one entry per CDR3 protein. This sample has fewer than 30,000 distinct CDR3 sequences, with 72% found just once. Graft donor-derived T-allo10 cells were described as host-alloantigen-specific, anergic, and alloantigen-specifically suppressive. In germline, CDR1 is SGHAT, CDR2 FQNNGV. The CDR3 totals 12 residues. V shed 1 base and J shed 9 bases, with 9 bases lying between them. As to this clonotype: Its antigen is still unknown.

The rearrangement links TRBV11-2 to TRBJ2-5, with D possibly matching TRBD2 (6 bases). The source is a human donor in good health. The sample was cultured T cells, either the whole culture or a sorted T cell fraction (not recorded which). Subset noted: Tr1-enriched cell product generated in vitro against host alloantigens. In nucleotides, the CDR3 is TGTGCCAGCAGCTTAGGGGGGGAGGCCCAGTACTTC. It encodes CASSLGGEAQYF.